This T cell receptor beta chain was observed in a study of Ad26.COV2.S vaccination and SARS-CoV-2 variants. Whole-study context: Ad26.COV2.S shots went into the muscle once or twice, 56 days apart. Study results and limitations: Responses of T cells in total may have been underestimated by the TCR breadth and depth analyses. Those who received the vaccine showed greater spike-specific TCR breadth than those given placebo.

CDR3 length: 13 amino acids. Per the germline V gene, CDR1 is SNHLY and CDR2 is FYNNEI. V was clipped by 6 bases and J by 4 bases; unmatched bases: 3. Treatment reported: around 19 received Ad26.COV2.S at low or high dose, single or two shots; about five received placebo; per-sample allocation not given. Day 63 following the first vaccine or placebo injection was when the samples were taken. An Ad26 vector expressing Wuhan-strain SARS-CoV-2 spike constituted the vaccine. To note about this clone: Its specificity is not known.

Assay: immunoSEQ multiplex PCR; the TCRdb copy retains only in-frame clones and omits some. The sample holds roughly 350,000 clones, around 86% seen once. The chain recombines TRBV2 with TRBJ2-7; 10 nucleotides match TRBD2. The sample here was peripheral blood, taken in a trial of Ad26.COV2.S vaccine versus placebo. This sequence was found in a person aged 18-60 years who received the Ad26.COV2.S COVID-19 vaccine or a placebo. The CDR3 is CASSKLAGYEQYF. The CDR3 nucleotides are TGTGCCAGCAGCAAACTAGCGGGGTACGAGCAGTACTTC.